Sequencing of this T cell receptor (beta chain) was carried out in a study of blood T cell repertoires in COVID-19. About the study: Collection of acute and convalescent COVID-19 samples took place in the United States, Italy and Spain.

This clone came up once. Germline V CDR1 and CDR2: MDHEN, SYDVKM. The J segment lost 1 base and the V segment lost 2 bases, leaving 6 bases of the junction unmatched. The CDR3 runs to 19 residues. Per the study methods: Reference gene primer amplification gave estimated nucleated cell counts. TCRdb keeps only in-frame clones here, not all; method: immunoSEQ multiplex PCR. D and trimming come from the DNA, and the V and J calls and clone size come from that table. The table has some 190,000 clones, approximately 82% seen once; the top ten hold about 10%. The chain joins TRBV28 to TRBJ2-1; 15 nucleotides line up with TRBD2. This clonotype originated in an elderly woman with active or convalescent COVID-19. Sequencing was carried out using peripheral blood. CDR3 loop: CASSLHPGLAGGSYNEQFF. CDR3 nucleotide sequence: TGTGCCAGCAGTTTACACCCGGGACTAGCGGGAGGATCCTACAATGAGCAGTTCTTC.